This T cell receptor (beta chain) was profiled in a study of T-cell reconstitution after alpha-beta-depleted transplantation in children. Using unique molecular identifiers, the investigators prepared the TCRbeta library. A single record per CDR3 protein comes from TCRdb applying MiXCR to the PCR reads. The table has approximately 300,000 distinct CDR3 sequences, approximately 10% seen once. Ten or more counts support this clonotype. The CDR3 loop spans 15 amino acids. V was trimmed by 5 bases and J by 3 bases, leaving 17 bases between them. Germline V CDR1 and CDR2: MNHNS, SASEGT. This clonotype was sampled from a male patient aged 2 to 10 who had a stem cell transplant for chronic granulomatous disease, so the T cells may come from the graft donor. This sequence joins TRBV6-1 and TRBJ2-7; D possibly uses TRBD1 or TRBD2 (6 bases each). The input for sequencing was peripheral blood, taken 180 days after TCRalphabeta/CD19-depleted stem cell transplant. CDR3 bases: TGTGCCAGCAGTCCCATATGGGGGGCGGACTACGAGCAGTACTTC. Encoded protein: CASSPIWGADYEQYF.